This T cell receptor (beta chain) stems from a study of T cell responses to AZD1222 COVID-19 vaccine (dated by TCRdb to the early 2020s). As for the study more broadly: A total of under 250 trial participants underwent TCR sequencing, of whom some 200 had received two doses of AZD1222 and 26 had received two doses of the MenACWY control vaccine. Trial participants were enrolled by age into subgroups of 18-55, 56-69 and 70-plus years, and 148, 28 and 57 TCR-sequenced participants, respectively, were included in these subgroups. Overall study results and their limits: The 56-69-year group was small, and its depth increase did not reach significance, likely because of low power. CD4 TCRs associated with the vaccine covered the entire spike protein, and the dominant responses were in regions 160-218 and 743-854. Reportedly, close to half of the unique spike-specific TCRs recognized epitopes lying outside the regions that are mutated in the B.1.351 and B.1.1.7 variants. Participants were mostly white British and included more females than males, and it was suggested by the authors that clonal diversity may have been underestimated. After two AZD1222 doses, both the breadth and the depth of spike-specific TCRs were significantly higher than at day 0 and than in MenACWY recipients. Because no day 14 peak-response samples were available, the repertoires could be characterized only after the peak T cell response. Only five or six AZD1222 recipients were SARS-CoV-2 seropositive at baseline, limiting conclusions about previously exposed vaccinees.

V is trimmed back by 1 base and J by 0 bases, and the junction contains 3 bases that no gene match accounts for. Inclusive of the bounding cysteine and phenylalanine, the CDR3 is 16 residues long. Just CDR3 DNA is preserved here, 48 bases in frame from base 1. CDR1 and CDR2, looked up from the germline V gene, are SGHAT and FQNNGV. This clone has a single count. The antigen it recognizes is unknown. No much larger clone exists at a distance of one base, and base qualities are not known. The CDR3 regions of human TCRbeta chains were analyzed by immunosequencing. Processing in the source paper ran as follows. Repertoire TCRs were matched against a reference library of SARS-CoV-2-specific TCRs generated with the MIRA antigen-specificity platform. Breadth meant the fraction of unique TCRs that were SARS-CoV-2-associated, whereas depth meant the fraction of total T cells that were SARS-CoV-2-associated. Using the MIRA data, each spike-specific TCR was mapped to the spike region that the TCR reacts to and placed in a CD4 or CD8 class. Log10-transformed breadth and depth values were compared by one-way ANOVA with Sidak's multiple comparisons tests. TCRdb limited this immuneACCESS table to in-frame rearrangements with V and J called. A share of clones is missing; checked studies link under half to unresolved V genes, and the rest is unexplained. V and J calls plus clone size are reproduced from that table; the DNA served to infer D and trimming. The sample data list about 93,000 clones, and around 87% of these were observed just once. 2% to 2.5% of the sample lies in the top ten.

This specimen's time point label, interpreted: about 28 days (+/-7) after the second vaccine dose. AZD1222 recipients whose second dose came at about 4 weeks and those whose second dose came at about 12 weeks were combined into one group, since spike-specific TCR depth and breadth did not differ between the two schedules. Samples from vaccinated people were obtained from the UK trials COV001 and COV002, which included a single-blind randomized controlled phase 2/3 trial of AZD1222 (ChAdOx1 nCoV-19) in healthy adults. For TCRbeta chain sequencing, PBMC samples from trial participants were taken at day 0 and at day 28 after the second dose.

Sequencing was performed on peripheral blood, taken 28 days after the second AZD1222 dose. The V gene is TRBV11-2 and the J gene is TRBJ2-3, and TRBD1 aligns with 8 junction nucleotides. This TCR was recovered from an adult who received the AZD1222 COVID-19 vaccine. The nucleotide sequence reads TGTGCCAGCAGCTTAGGAAGGGACAGGAGCACAGATACGCAGTATTTT. Translated, it gives CASSLGRDRSTDTQYF. Joined to the reference TRBV11-2 and TRBJ2-3 proteins, this CDR3 gives the full variable domain: EAGVAQSPRYKIIEKRQSVAFWCNPISGHATLYWYQQILGQGPKLLIQFQNNGVVDDSQLPKDRFSAERLKGVDSTLKIQPAKLEDSAVYLCASSLGRDRSTDTQYFGPGTRLTVL.